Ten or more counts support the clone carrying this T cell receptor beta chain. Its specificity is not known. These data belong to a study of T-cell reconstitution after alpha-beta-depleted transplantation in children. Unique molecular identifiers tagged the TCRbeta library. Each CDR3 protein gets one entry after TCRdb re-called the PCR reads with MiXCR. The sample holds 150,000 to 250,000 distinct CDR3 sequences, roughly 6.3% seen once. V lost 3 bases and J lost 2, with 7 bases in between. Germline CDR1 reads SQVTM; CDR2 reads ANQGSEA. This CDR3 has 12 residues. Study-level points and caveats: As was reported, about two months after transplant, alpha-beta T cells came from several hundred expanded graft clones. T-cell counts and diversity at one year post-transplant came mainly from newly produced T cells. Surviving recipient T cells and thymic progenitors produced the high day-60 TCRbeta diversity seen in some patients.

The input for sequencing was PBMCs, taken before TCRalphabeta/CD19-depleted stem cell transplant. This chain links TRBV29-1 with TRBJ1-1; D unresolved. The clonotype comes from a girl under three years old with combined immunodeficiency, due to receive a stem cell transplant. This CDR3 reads CSVDKSNTEAFF. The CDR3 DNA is TGCAGCGTTGATAAGAGTAACACTGAAGCTTTCTTT.